This entry features one T cell receptor (beta chain) sequence. Its specificity is not known. The data were obtained in a study of CXCR3-negative and CXCR3-positive naive CD8 T cells. Study-level background: Sequencing brought in about 135 million TRB reads altogether, and each library got about 1.5 +/- 0.3 million.

Germline V gives CDR1 MRHNA, CDR2 SNTAGT. The CDR3 spans 17 residues. The study, taken as a whole, reports: Expression of CXCR3 was partially reduced after cryopreservation, and fresh PBMCs were used in most assays. Naive CXCR3-positive and CXCR3-negative cells shared TRBV-TRBJ usage; memory cells diverged.

With UMI labels, 5' RACE was used to prepare the TRB cDNA libraries. TCRdb processed the 5' RACE reads again and assigns one entry to each CDR3 protein, with no DNA. This table lists over 40,000 distinct CDR3 sequences. This sequence originates from a human donor in good health. Some clones in this sample may be carry-over from other donors' samples. V usage is TRBV6-4 and J usage is TRBJ2-3; the D call of TRBD2 rests on TCRdb alone, since no DNA is present to check it. The specimen was naive CXCR3- CD8+ T cells from blood. Sample subset: CD45RO-CCR7+CD27+CD95- naive CD8+ T cells lacking CXCR3 (TNR3-). The chain's CDR3 is CASSPGLAGAGTDTQYF.